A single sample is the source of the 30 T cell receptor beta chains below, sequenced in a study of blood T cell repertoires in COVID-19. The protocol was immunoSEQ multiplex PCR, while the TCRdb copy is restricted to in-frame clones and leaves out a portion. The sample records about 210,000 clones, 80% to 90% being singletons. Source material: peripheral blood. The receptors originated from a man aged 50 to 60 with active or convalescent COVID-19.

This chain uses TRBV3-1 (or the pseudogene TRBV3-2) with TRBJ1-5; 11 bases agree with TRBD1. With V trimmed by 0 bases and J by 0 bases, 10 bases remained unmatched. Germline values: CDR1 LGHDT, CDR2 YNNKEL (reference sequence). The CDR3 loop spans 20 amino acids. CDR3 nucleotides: TGTGCCAGCAGCCAAGATCCGGGACAGGGGGAATTCCGTAGCAATCAGCCCCAGCATTTT. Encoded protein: CASSQDPGQGEFRSNQPQHF.

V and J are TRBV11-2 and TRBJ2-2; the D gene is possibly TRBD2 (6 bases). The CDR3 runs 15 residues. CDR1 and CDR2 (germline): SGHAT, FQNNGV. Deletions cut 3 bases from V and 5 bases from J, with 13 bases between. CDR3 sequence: CASSFSGRGTGELFF. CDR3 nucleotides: TGTGCCAGCAGCTTTAGCGGTAGAGGTACCGGGGAGCTGTTTTTT.

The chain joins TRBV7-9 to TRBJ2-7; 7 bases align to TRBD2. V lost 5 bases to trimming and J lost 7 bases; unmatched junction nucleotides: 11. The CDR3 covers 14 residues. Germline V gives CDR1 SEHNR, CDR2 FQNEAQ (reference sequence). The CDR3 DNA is TGTGCCAGCAGCCAAGCCAGGCCCGGGGGGGAGCAGTACTTC. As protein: CASSQARPGGEQYF.

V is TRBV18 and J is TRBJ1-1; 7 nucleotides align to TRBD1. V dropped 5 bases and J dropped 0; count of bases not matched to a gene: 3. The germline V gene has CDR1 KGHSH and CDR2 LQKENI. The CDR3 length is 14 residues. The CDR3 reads CASSDRALNTEAFF. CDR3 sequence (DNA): TGTGCCAGCTCAGACAGGGCGTTGAACACTGAAGCTTTCTTT.

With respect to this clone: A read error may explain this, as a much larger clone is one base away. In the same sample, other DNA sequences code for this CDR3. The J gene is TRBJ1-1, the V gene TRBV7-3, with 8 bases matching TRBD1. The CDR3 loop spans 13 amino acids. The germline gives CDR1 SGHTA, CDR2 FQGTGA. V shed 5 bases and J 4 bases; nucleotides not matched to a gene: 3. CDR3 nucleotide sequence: TGTGCCAGCAGCCTGGACAGGGCCACTGAAGCTTTCTTT. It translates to CASSLDRATEAFF.

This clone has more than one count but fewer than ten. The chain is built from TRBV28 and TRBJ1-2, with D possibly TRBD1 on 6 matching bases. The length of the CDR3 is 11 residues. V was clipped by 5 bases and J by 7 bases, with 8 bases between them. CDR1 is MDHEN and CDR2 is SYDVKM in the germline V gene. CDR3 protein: CASSRGGGYTF. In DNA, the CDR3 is TGTGCCAGCAGTCGAGGGGGTGGCTACACCTTC.

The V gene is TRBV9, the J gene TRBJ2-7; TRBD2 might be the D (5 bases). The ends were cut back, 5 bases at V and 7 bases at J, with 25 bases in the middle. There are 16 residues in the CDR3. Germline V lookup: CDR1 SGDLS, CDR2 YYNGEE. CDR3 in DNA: TGTGCCAGCAGTTTTCGGGGAGCAGCCCTACGAGGAGAGCAGTACTTC. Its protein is CASSFRGAALRGEQYF. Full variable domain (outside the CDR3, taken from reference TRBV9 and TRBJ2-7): DSGVTQTPKHLITATGQRVTLRCSPRSGDLSVYWYQQSLDQGLQFLIQYYNGEERAKGNILERFSAQQFPDLHSELNLSSLELGDSALYFCASSFRGAALRGEQYFGPGTRLTVT.

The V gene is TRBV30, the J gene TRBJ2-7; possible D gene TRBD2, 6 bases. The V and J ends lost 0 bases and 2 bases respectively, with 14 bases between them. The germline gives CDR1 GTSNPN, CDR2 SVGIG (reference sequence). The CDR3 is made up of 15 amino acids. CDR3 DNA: TGTGCCTGGAGTGTGGGTAGTCCGGGGGCCTACGAGCAGTACTTC. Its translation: CAWSVGSPGAYEQYF.

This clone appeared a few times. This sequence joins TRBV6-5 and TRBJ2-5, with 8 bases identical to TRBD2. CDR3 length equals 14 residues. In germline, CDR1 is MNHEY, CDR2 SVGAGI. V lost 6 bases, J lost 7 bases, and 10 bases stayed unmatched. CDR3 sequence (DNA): TGTGCCAGCAGAAAATCGGGGGGGCCGGGGACCCAGTACTTC. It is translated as CASRKSGGPGTQYF.

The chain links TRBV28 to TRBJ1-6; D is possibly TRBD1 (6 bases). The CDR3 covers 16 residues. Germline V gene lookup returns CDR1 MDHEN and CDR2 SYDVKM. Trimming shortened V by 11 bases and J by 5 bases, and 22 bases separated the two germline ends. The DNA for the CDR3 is TGTGCCGTTCCCCGGGACAAACTAGGGGATAATTCACCCCTCCACTTT. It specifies CAVPRDKLGDNSPLHF. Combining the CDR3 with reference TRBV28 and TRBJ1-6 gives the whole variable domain DVKVTQSSRYLVKRTGEKVFLECVQDMDHENMFWYRQDPGLGLRLIYFSYDVKMKEKGDIPEGYSVSREKKERFSLILESASTNQTSMYLCAVPRDKLGDNSPLHFGNGTRLTVT.

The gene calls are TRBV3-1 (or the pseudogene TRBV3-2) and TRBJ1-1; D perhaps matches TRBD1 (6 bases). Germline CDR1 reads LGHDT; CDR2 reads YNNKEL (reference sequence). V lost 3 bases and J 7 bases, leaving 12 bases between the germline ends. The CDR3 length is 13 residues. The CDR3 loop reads CASSQFGQFEAFF. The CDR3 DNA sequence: TGTGCCAGCAGCCAGTTCGGACAGTTTGAAGCTTTCTTT.

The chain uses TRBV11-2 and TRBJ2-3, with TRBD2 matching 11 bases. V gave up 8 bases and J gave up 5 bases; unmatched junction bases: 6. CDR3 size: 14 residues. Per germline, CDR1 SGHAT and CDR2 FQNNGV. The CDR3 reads CASGLAGGGDTQYF. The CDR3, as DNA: TGTGCCAGCGGTCTAGCGGGAGGAGGAGATACGCAGTATTTT. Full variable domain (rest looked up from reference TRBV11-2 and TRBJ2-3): EAGVAQSPRYKIIEKRQSVAFWCNPISGHATLYWYQQILGQGPKLLIQFQNNGVVDDSQLPKDRFSAERLKGVDSTLKIQPAKLEDSAVYLCASGLAGGGDTQYFGPGTRLTVL.

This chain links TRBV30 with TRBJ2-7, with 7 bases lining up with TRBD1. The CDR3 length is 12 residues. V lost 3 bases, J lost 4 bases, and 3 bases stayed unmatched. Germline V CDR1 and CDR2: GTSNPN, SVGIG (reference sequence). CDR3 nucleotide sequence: TGTGCCTGGAGCCCAGGGGGATACGAGCAGTACTTC. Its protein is CAWSPGGYEQYF.

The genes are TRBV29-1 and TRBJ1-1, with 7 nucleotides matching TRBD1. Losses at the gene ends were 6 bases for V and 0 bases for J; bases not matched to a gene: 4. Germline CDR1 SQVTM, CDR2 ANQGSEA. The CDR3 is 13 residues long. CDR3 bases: TGCAGCGTCCCGGGACAGTTGAACACTGAAGCTTTCTTT. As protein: CSVPGQLNTEAFF.

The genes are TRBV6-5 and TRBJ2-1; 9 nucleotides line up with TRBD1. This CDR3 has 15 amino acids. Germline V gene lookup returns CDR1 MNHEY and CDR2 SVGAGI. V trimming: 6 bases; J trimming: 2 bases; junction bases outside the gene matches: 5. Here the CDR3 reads CASRPTGGPYNEQFF. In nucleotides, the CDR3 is TGTGCCAGCAGGCCCACAGGGGGCCCCTACAATGAGCAGTTCTTC.

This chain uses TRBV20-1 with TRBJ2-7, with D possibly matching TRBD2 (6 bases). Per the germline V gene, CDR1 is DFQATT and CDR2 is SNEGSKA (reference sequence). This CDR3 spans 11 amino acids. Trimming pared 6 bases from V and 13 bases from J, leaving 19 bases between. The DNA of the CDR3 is TGCAGTGCGACGACTAGTTTTGGGATATACTTC. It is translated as CSATTSFGIYF.

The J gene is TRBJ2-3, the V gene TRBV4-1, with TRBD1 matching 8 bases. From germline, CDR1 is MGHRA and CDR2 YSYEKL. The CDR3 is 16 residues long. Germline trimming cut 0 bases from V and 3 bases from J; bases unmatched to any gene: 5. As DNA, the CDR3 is TGCGCCAGCAGCCAAGATCCCAGGGGGCTAACAGATACGCAGTATTTT. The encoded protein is CASSQDPRGLTDTQYF.

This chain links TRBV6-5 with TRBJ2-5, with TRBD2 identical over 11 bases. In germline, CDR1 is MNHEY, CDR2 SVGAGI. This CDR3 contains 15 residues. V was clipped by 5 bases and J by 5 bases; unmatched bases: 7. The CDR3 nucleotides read TGTGCCAGCAGTACCACTAGCGGGGGCCGGGAGACCCAGTACTTC. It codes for CASSTTSGGRETQYF.

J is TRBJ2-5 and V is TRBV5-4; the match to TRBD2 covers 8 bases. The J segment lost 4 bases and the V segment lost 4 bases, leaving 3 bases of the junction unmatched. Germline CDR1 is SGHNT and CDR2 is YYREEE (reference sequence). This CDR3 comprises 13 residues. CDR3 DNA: TGTGCCAGCAGCCCCCGGGGGGGAGAGACCCAGTACTTC. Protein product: CASSPRGGETQYF.

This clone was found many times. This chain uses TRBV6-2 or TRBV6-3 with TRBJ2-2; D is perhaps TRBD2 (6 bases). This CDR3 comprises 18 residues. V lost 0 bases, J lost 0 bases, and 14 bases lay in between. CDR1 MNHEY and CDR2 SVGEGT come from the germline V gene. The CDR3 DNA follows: TGTGCCAGCAGTTACTCGAGGGACTGGACTTCGAACACCGGGGAGCTGTTTTTT. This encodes CASSYSRDWTSNTGELFF.

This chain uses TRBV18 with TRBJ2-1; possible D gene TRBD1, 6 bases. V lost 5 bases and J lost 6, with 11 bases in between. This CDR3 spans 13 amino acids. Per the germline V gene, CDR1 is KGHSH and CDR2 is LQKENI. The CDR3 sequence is CASSGLGANEQFF. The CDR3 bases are TGTGCCAGCTCAGGGTTGGGGGCCAATGAGCAGTTCTTC.

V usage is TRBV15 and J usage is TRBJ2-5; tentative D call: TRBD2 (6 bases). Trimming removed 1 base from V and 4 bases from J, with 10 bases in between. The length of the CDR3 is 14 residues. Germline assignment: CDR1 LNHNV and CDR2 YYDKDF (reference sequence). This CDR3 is CATSRGGAAETQYF. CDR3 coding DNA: TGTGCCACCAGCAGAGGCGGGGCGGCAGAGACCCAGTACTTC.

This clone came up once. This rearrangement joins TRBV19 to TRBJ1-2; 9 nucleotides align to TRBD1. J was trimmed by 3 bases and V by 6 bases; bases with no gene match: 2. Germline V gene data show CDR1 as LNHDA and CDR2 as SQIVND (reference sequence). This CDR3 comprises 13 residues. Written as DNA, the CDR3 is TGTGCCAGTAGGCGGGACAGGGACTATGGCTACACCTTC. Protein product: CASRRDRDYGYTF. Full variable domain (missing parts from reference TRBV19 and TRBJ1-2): DGGITQSPKYLFRKEGQNVTLSCEQNLNHDAMYWYRQDPGQGLRLIYYSQIVNDFQKGDIAEGYSVSREKKESFPLTVTSAQKNPTAFYLCASRRDRDYGYTFGSGTRLTVV.

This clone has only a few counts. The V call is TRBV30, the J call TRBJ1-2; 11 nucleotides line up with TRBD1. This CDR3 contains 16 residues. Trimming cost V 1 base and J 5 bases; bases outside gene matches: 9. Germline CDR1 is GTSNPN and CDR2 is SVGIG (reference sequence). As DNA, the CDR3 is TGTGCCTGGAGTGGAGGGGACAGGGGGATTGGGTATGGCTACACCTTC. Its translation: CAWSGGDRGIGYGYTF.

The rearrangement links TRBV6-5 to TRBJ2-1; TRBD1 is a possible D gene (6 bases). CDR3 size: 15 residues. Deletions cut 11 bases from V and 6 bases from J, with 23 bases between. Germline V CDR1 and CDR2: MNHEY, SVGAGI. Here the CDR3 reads CAARPGHKNLNEQFF. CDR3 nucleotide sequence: TGTGCCGCCCGACCGGGACATAAGAACCTCAATGAGCAGTTCTTC.

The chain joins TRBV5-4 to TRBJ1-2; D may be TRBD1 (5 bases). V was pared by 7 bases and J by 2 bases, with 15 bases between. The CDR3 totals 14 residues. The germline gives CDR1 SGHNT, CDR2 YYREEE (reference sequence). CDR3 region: CASDRDLGNYGYTF. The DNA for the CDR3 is TGTGCCAGCGACCGGGACTTGGGGAACTATGGCTACACCTTC.

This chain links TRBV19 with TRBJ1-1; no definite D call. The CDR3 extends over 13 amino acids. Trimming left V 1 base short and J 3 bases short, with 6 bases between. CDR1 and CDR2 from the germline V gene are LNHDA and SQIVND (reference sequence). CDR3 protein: CASSIVPDTEAFF. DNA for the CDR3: TGTGCCAGTAGTATAGTTCCGGACACTGAAGCTTTCTTT. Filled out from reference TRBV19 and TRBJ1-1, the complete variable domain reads DGGITQSPKYLFRKEGQNVTLSCEQNLNHDAMYWYRQDPGQGLRLIYYSQIVNDFQKGDIAEGYSVSREKKESFPLTVTSAQKNPTAFYLCASSIVPDTEAFFGQGTRLTVV.

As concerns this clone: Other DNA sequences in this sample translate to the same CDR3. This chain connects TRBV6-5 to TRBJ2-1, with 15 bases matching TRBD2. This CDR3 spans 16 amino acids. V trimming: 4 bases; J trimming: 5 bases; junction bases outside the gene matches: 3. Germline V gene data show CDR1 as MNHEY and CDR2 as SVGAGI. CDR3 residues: CASSSGLAGGNNEQFF. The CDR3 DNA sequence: TGTGCCAGCAGTTCGGGACTAGCGGGGGGCAACAATGAGCAGTTCTTC.

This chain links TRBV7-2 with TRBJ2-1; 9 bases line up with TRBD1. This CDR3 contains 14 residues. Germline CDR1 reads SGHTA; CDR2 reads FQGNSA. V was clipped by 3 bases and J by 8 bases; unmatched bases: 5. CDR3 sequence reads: CASSFDRGVDEQFF. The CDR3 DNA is TGTGCCAGCAGCTTTGACAGGGGGGTCGATGAGCAGTTCTTC.

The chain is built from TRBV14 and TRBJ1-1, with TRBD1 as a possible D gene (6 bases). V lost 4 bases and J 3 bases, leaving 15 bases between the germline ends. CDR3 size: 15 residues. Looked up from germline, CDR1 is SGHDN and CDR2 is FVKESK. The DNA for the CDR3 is TGTGCCAGCAGCCCGAGGCTAGGGGGTCACACTGAAGCTTTCTTT. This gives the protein CASSPRLGGHTEAFF.